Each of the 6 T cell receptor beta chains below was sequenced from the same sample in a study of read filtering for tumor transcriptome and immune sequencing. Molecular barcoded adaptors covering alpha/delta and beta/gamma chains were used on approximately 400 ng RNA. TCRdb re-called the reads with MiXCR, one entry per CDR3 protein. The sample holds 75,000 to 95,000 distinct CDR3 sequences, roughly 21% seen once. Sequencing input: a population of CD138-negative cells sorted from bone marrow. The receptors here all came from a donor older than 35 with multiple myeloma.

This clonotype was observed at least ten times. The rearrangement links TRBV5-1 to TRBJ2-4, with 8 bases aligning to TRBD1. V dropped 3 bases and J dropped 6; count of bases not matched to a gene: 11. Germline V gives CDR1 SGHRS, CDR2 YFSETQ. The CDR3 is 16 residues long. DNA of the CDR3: TGCGCCAGCAGCTCAGAGACAGGGGTATCGTTAAACATTCAGTACTTC. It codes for CASSSETGVSLNIQYF.

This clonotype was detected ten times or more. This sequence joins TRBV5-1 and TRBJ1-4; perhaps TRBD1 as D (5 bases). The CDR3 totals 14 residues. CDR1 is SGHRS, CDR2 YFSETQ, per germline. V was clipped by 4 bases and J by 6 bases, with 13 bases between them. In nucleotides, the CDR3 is TGCGCCAGCAGCCTAGACGGGGGGGATGAAAAACTGTTTTTT. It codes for CASSLDGGDEKLFF.

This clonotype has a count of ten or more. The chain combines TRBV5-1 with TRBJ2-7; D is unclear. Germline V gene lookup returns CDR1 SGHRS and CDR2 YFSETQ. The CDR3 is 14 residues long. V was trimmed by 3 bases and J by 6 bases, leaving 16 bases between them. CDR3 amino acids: CASSSGGQVVEQYF. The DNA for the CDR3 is TGCGCCAGCAGCTCCGGTGGGCAGGTTGTCGAGCAGTACTTC.

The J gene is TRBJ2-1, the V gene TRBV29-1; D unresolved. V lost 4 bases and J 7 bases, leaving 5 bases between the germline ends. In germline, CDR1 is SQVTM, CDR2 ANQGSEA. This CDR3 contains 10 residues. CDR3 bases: TGCAGCGTTGGATGGAATGAGCAGTTCTTC. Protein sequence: CSVGWNEQFF.

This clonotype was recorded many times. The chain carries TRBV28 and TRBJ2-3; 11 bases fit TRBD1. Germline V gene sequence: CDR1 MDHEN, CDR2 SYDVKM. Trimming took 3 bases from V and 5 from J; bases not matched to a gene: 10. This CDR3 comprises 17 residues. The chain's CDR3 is CASSFELGQGGGDTQYF. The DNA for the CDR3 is TGTGCCAGCAGTTTCGAGCTGGGACAGGGGGGAGGAGATACGCAGTATTTT.

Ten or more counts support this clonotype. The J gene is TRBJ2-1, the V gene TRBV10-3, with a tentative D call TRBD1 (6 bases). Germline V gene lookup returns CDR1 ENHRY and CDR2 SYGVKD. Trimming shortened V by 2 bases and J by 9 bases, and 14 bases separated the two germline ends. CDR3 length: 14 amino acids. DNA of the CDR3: TGTGCCATCAGTGAGCCTGGGGGCCGGGCTGAGCAGTTCTTC. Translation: CAISEPGGRAEQFF.